Each of the 27 T cell receptor beta chains below was sequenced from the same sample in a study of CD8 T cells in ankylosing spondylitis. TCRdb re-derived calls from the 5' RACE reads in MiXCR, one entry per CDR3 protein. Among 290,000 or so distinct CDR3 sequences listed, less than 25% were seen once. Input material: blood, either unsorted or a sorted T cell fraction (not recorded which). All receptors come from a female donor with ankylosing spondylitis or in good health (not recorded which).

This clonotype has ten or more counts. The chain employs TRBV12-3 or TRBV12-4 and TRBJ2-5; D may match TRBD1 or TRBD2 (5 bases each). This CDR3 comprises 13 residues. The V end was cut by 2 bases, the J end by 5 bases, with 9 bases between. The CDR3 sequence is CASSLSGTETQYF. The CDR3 DNA sequence: TGTGCCAGCAGTTTATCAGGGACGGAGACCCAGTACTTC.

As regards this clonotype: The junction departs from germline at one end; a sequencing error may be responsible. This chain joins TRBV6-6 and TRBJ1-1, with TRBD1 matching over 7 bases. Germline lookup yields CDR1 MNHNY and CDR2 SVGAGI (reference sequence). The CDR3 covers 13 residues. The CDR3 DNA sequence: TGTGCCAGCACCCCAGCAGGGGGGACCCTCCGCATCTTT. It yields the protein CASTPAGGTLRIF.

This clonotype was recorded a few times. This chain joins TRBV18 and TRBJ2-4; D tentatively reads TRBD1 or TRBD2 (5 bases each). The CDR3 loop spans 14 amino acids. V was pared by 4 bases and J by 0 bases, with 7 bases between. Germline CDR1 KGHSH, CDR2 LQKENI. The CDR3 loop is CASSRGTAKNIQYF. The CDR3, as DNA: TGTGCCAGCTCACGAGGGACAGCCAAAAACATTCAGTACTTC.

J is TRBJ2-7 and V is TRBV20-1; the match to TRBD2 covers 8 bases. The germline CDR1 and CDR2 sequences are DFQATT and SNEGSKA (reference sequence). V dropped 6 bases and J dropped 3; count of bases not matched to a gene: 13. The CDR3 length is 15 residues. CDR3 DNA sequence: TGCAGTGCCACCCCGTTTAGCGGGACGGACTACGAGCAGTACTTC. This codes for CSATPFSGTDYEQYF.

This clonotype was counted a few times. The chain employs TRBV4-3 and TRBJ2-7; no firm D call. V was pared by 1 base and J by 2 bases, with 9 bases between. Germline CDR1 and CDR2: LGHNA and YSLEER. This CDR3 has 14 residues. Here the CDR3 reads CASSQGLRAYEQYF. The CDR3 DNA is TGCGCCAGCAGCCAAGGACTGAGAGCCTACGAGCAGTACTTC.

The chain couples TRBV27 to TRBJ2-2; D may correspond to TRBD1 or TRBD2 (5 bases each). V lost 5 bases and J 4 bases, leaving 17 bases between the germline ends. The germline V gene encodes CDR1 MNHEY and CDR2 SMNVEV (reference sequence). There are 16 residues in the CDR3. The CDR3 nucleotides read TGTGCCAGCAGTCCCCTGGGACGGAAGGGCACCGGGGAGCTGTTTTTT. Its translation is CASSPLGRKGTGELFF.

The V and J genes are TRBV3-1 and TRBJ2-7, with D possibly being TRBD2 (6 bases). This CDR3 region has 16 residues. The V and J ends lost 1 base and 0 bases respectively, with 13 bases between them. Germline values: CDR1 LGHDT, CDR2 YNNKEL (reference sequence). The DNA of the CDR3 is TGTGCCAGCAGCCAAGTTTCGCGGGACCTCTCCTACGAGCAGTACTTC. It specifies CASSQVSRDLSYEQYF.

The chain recombines TRBV6-5 with TRBJ2-5; no clear D gene. The CDR3 is 15 amino acids. Trimming took off 0 bases at V and 2 bases at J, with 10 bases between the two ends. CDR1 and CDR2 from the germline V gene are MNHEY and SVGAGI. CDR3 sequence: CASSYSSVSQETQYF. The CDR3, as DNA: TGTGCCAGCAGTTACTCCAGTGTATCACAAGAGACCCAGTACTTC.

This clonotype occurred a few times. The rearrangement joins TRBV20-1 to TRBJ2-5; tentatively, D is TRBD1 (5 bases). Germline V gives CDR1 DFQATT, CDR2 SNEGSKA (reference sequence). CDR3 length: 14 amino acids. V lost 3 bases to trimming and J lost 1 base, with 12 bases between them. The CDR3: CSARPGSLQETQYF. DNA for the CDR3: TGCAGTGCTAGGCCAGGGTCCCTCCAAGAGACCCAGTACTTC.

This clonotype has only a few counts. The chain carries TRBV7-3 and TRBJ1-5, with D maybe TRBD1 (6 bases). CDR3 length: 15 residues. The germline V gene encodes CDR1 SGHTA and CDR2 FQGTGA. V was clipped by 6 bases and J by 3 bases, with 15 bases between them. CDR3 in amino acids: CASSLQGLPNQPQHF. CDR3 coding DNA: TGTGCCAGCAGTCTACAGGGACTCCCCAATCAGCCCCAGCATTTT.

This clonotype was counted once. The J gene is TRBJ2-2, the V gene TRBV21-1; TRBD1 was called by the table and not checked on the DNA. TRBV21-1 has pseudogene status. This CDR3 comprises 16 residues. CDR3 amino acids: CASSKKGRSPTGELFF. In DNA form, the CDR3 reads TGTGCCAGCAGCAAAAAGGGGCGGAGCCCCACCGGGGAGCTGTTTTTT.

The chain couples TRBV23-1 to TRBJ1-6, with TRBD1 matching over 7 bases. TRBV23-1 is placed among ORFs of uncertain function. The CDR3 extends over 15 amino acids. Germline trimming cut 3 bases from V and 5 bases from J; bases unmatched to any gene: 4. CDR3 sequence: CASSHPGQHNSPLHF. The CDR3 DNA is TGCGCCAGCAGTCATCCGGGACAGCATAATTCACCCCTCCACTTT.

The V call is TRBV7-2, the J call TRBJ2-7; the D gene could be TRBD1 or TRBD2 (5 bases each). Germline V gives CDR1 SGHTA, CDR2 FQGNSA. CDR3 length: 13 amino acids. Trimming took off 4 bases at V and 7 bases at J, with 14 bases between the two ends. The chain's CDR3 is CASSWGRAGEQYF. The CDR3 DNA reads TGTGCCAGCAGCTGGGGACGGGCCGGGGAGCAGTACTTC.

This clonotype was detected ten times or more. This sequence joins TRBV20-1 and TRBJ2-1; D remains ambiguous. Trimming cost V 4 bases and J 8 bases, with 12 bases left between them. In germline, CDR1 is DFQATT, CDR2 SNEGSKA (reference sequence). CDR3 length: 12 amino acids. DNA for the CDR3: TGCAGTGCTAACTTAGCCGGCGATGAGCAGTTCTTC. Translation: CSANLAGDEQFF.

This clonotype occurred a few times. The chain carries TRBV23-1 and TRBJ2-7; D may be TRBD1 (6 bases). TRBV23-1 is flagged as an ORF with uncertain function. Between the trimmed V and J ends, which lost 6 bases and 0 bases, there was a span of 12 bases. This CDR3 region has 14 residues. The CDR3 spells CASRRTVSSYEQYF. The CDR3 DNA follows: TGCGCCAGCAGAAGGACAGTTAGCTCCTACGAGCAGTACTTC.

The chain links TRBV2 to TRBJ2-3, with D hard to call. Germline V gene data show CDR1 as SNHLY and CDR2 as FYNNEI. CDR3 size: 15 residues. Trimming removed 7 bases from V and 0 bases from J, with 14 bases in between. The DNA for the CDR3 is TGTGCCAGCATAAGTTTTAGGCCTAGCACAGATACGCAGTATTTT. Protein: CASISFRPSTDTQYF.

This clonotype turned up a few times. V gene TRBV13 combines with J gene TRBJ2-1; no definite D call. The CDR3 has 12 residues. The ends were cut back, 0 bases at V and 8 bases at J, with 5 bases in the middle. Germline V CDR1 and CDR2: PRHDT, FYEKMQ (reference sequence). The CDR3 loop is CASSLGGHEQFF. The CDR3 coding sequence is TGTGCCAGCAGCTTAGGCGGGCATGAGCAGTTCTTC. Drawing the rest from reference TRBV13 and TRBJ2-1, the complete variable domain is AAGVIQSPRHLIKEKRETATLKCYPIPRHDTVYWYQQGPGQDPQFLISFYEKMQSDKGSIPDRFSAQQFSDYHSELNMSSLELGDSALYFCASSLGGHEQFFGPGTRLTVL.

The J gene is TRBJ2-3, the V gene TRBV20-1; 11 nucleotides align to TRBD2. V lost 4 bases, J lost 7 bases, and 10 bases stayed unmatched. CDR1 is DFQATT, CDR2 SNEGSKA, per germline (reference sequence). The CDR3 totals 15 residues. The CDR3 spells CSAKEVAGGPNTQYF. CDR3 DNA: TGCAGTGCTAAAGAAGTAGCGGGAGGGCCAAATACGCAGTATTTT.

The V call is TRBV19, the J call TRBJ1-2, with D tentatively TRBD1 (5 bases). Trimming cost V 3 bases and J 4 bases, with 12 bases left between them. This CDR3 contains 14 residues. The V gene's germline CDR1 is LNHDA and CDR2 SQIVND (reference sequence). CDR3 sequence (DNA): TGTGCCAGTAGTATGCCCCGGGACCCCTATGGCTACACCTTC. Its protein product is CASSMPRDPYGYTF.

This clonotype was picked up a small number of times. The chain uses TRBV11-2 and TRBJ2-3, with 11 bases aligning to TRBD2. Germline V gene lookup returns CDR1 SGHAT and CDR2 FQNNGV. CDR3 length: 18 residues. The junction had 10 bases not matched to a gene; V was cut back by 5 bases and J by 0 bases. CDR3 DNA sequence: TGTGCCAGCAGCCTACCCGGGACTAGCGGACCGAGCACAGATACGCAGTATTTT. Protein product: CASSLPGTSGPSTDTQYF. Full variable domain (rest looked up from reference TRBV11-2 and TRBJ2-3): EAGVAQSPRYKIIEKRQSVAFWCNPISGHATLYWYQQILGQGPKLLIQFQNNGVVDDSQLPKDRFSAERLKGVDSTLKIQPAKLEDSAVYLCASSLPGTSGPSTDTQYFGPGTRLTVL.

This clonotype was seen a handful of times. The V call is TRBV28, the J call TRBJ2-7; D possibly corresponds to TRBD1 (5 bases). Trimming took 6 bases from V and 4 from J, leaving 13 bases between them. Germline V gene lookup returns CDR1 MDHEN and CDR2 SYDVKM. CDR3 length: 13 residues. CDR3 coding DNA: TGTGCCAGCAGACCGCAGGGCGTTTACGAGCAGTACTTC. As protein: CASRPQGVYEQYF.

In this sample, this clonotype turned up many times. The V call is TRBV3-1, the J call TRBJ2-1; 8 nucleotides line up with TRBD2. The CDR3 spans 13 residues. Per germline, CDR1 LGHDT and CDR2 YNNKEL (reference sequence). V shed 4 bases, J shed 9 bases, and the junction held 5 bases outside the gene matches. The CDR3 loop reads CASSLPTSGEQFF. In nucleotides, the CDR3 is TGTGCCAGCAGCCTTCCCACTAGCGGTGAGCAGTTCTTC.

This clonotype was found many times. This chain links TRBV5-1 with TRBJ2-5; 9 bases map to TRBD1. CDR3 length equals 15 residues. The V gene end was trimmed by 0 bases and the J gene end by 5 bases; junction bases not matched to a gene: 5. Germline CDR1 and CDR2: SGHRS and YFSETQ. The CDR3 DNA reads as TGCGCCAGCAGCTTGGTACAGGGGGCTGGGGAGACCCAGTACTTC. Translation: CASSLVQGAGETQYF.

This rearrangement joins TRBV30 to TRBJ2-7; 7 nucleotides agree with TRBD1. V dropped 2 bases and J dropped 3; count of bases not matched to a gene: 13. CDR1 and CDR2 (germline): GTSNPN, SVGIG (reference sequence). The CDR3 length is 16 residues. This chain's CDR3 is CAWSKTSGTVRYEQYF. CDR3 bases: TGTGCCTGGAGTAAGACCTCCGGGACAGTCCGCTACGAGCAGTACTTC.

This sequence joins TRBV24-1 and TRBJ2-1; D is undetermined. The CDR3 loop spans 11 amino acids. In germline, CDR1 is KGHDR, CDR2 SFDVKD. The V end was cut by 4 bases, the J end by 7 bases, with 4 bases between. CDR3 loop: CATSELNEQFF. The CDR3 nucleotides are TGTGCCACCAGTGAGCTGAATGAGCAGTTCTTC.

V gene TRBV10-3 combines with J gene TRBJ1-4, with D perhaps matching TRBD1 (6 bases). The CDR3 contains 13 residues. Germline CDR1 reads ENHRY; CDR2 reads SYGVKD. The V gene lost 3 bases and the J gene lost 7 bases, with 9 bases spanning the gap. CDR3 in amino acids: CAISEPTGEKLFF. CDR3 sequence (DNA): TGTGCCATCAGTGAACCGACAGGTGAAAAACTGTTTTTT.

The gene calls are TRBV6-5 and TRBJ1-2; 7 bases match TRBD1. V trimming: 0 bases; J trimming: 8 bases; junction bases outside the gene matches: 6. CDR1 is MNHEY and CDR2 is SVGAGI in the germline V gene. This CDR3 is 14 amino acids long. As DNA, the CDR3 is TGTGCCAGCAGTTACTCGACAGGGCGATACGGCTACACCTTC. Amino acids: CASSYSTGRYGYTF.